The 10 T cell receptor beta chains below all came from one sample that was sequenced in a study of T-cell memory formation after mild COVID-19. MiXCR was run by TCRdb on the 5' RACE reads, yielding one entry per CDR3 protein. The top ten hold roughly an eighth of the sample, which has 450,000 to 650,000 distinct CDR3 sequences, 20% seen once. The specimen was PBMCs or a T cell subset sorted from them (not recorded which). Receptor source: an adult woman who had mild COVID-19 (a few samples of this study predate the infection). Cell type and time point are not known.

This clonotype was detected ten times or more. The V gene is TRBV5-1, the J gene TRBJ2-3; D might be TRBD2 (7 bases). This CDR3 comprises 14 residues. V lost 4 bases and J lost 2, with 11 bases in between. Germline V gene sequence: CDR1 SGHRS, CDR2 YFSETQ. Written as DNA, the CDR3 is TGCGCCAGCAGCCTCGGGGGGCTCACAGATACGCAGTATTTT. Encoded protein: CASSLGGLTDTQYF.

This clonotype has a handful of counts. V and J are TRBV7-2 and TRBJ2-7; no firm D call. CDR3 length equals 17 residues. V lost 3 bases to trimming and J lost 5 bases, with 23 bases between them. Germline-derived CDR1 and CDR2 are SGHTA and FQGNSA. Written as DNA, the CDR3 is TGTGCCAGCAGCTTGGTGTTCCGGGTTAAGGCCGCCGACGAGCAGTACTTC. Translation: CASSLVFRVKAADEQYF.

The chain links TRBV5-1 to TRBJ2-5; 13 nucleotides align to TRBD2. Germline V gene lookup returns CDR1 SGHRS and CDR2 YFSETQ. Trimming at V came to 3 bases and at J to 5 bases, leaving 4 bases not matched to a gene. The CDR3 sequence is 15 residues long. The CDR3 spells CASSWGTSGDETQYF. Here the CDR3 DNA reads TGCGCCAGCAGCTGGGGGACTAGCGGGGATGAGACCCAGTACTTC. Full variable domain (rest looked up from reference TRBV5-1 and TRBJ2-5): KAGVTQTPRYLIKTRGQQVTLSCSPISGHRSVSWYQQTPGQGLQFLFEYFSETQRNKGNFPGRFSGRQFSNSRSEMNVSTLELGDSALYLCASSWGTSGDETQYFGPGTRLLVL.

The chain carries TRBV7-9 and TRBJ2-1; D not resolved. Deletions cut 0 bases from V and 8 bases from J, with 14 bases between. Per the germline V gene, CDR1 is SEHNR and CDR2 is FQNEAQ (reference sequence). The CDR3 has 15 residues. The CDR3 loop is CASSLARALVDEQFF. The DNA for the CDR3 is TGTGCCAGCAGCTTAGCCCGGGCTCTCGTCGATGAGCAGTTCTTC.

The chain links TRBV28 to TRBJ2-5, with TRBD1 as a possible D gene (5 bases). Per germline, CDR1 MDHEN and CDR2 SYDVKM. V lost 11 bases and J lost 1, with 29 bases in between. The CDR3 runs to 18 residues. The CDR3 region is CADPSRSPPPRGQETQYF. The CDR3 nucleotides read TGTGCCGATCCTTCTAGATCCCCCCCCCCAAGGGGCCAAGAGACCCAGTACTTC.

This clonotype was counted between two and nine times. CDR3 amino acids: CASTGSGSSEQFF. Written as DNA, the CDR3 is TGTGCCAGCACGGGTAGCGGGAGCAGTGAGCAGTTCTTC. The chain employs TRBV12-3 or TRBV12-4 and TRBJ2-1; 9 nucleotides match TRBD2. After removal of 7 bases from V and 9 bases from J, the junction contained 7 bases not matched to a gene. The CDR3 runs to 13 residues.

The genes are TRBV18 and TRBJ2-3; D not resolved. Germline CDR1 KGHSH, CDR2 LQKENI. This CDR3 comprises 12 residues. The V end lost 1 base, the J end lost 6 bases, and 5 bases lay between the germline ends. The CDR3 coding sequence is TGTGCCAGCTCACCACTGAAGGATACGCAGTATTTT. This codes for CASSPLKDTQYF.

This clonotype was seen more than once but under ten times. J is TRBJ2-5 and V is TRBV7-9; 12 bases match TRBD2. CDR1 and CDR2 (germline): SEHNR, FQNEAQ (reference sequence). This CDR3 has 19 amino acids. Trimming removed 2 bases from V and 2 bases from J; junction bases left unmatched: 12. CDR3 nucleotide sequence: TGTGCCAGCAGCTTATATCTGAGGGGACTAGCGGGTCTGCAAGAGACCCAGTACTTC. It yields the protein CASSLYLRGLAGLQETQYF.

The chain is built from TRBV6-2 or TRBV6-3 and TRBJ2-3; the D call may be TRBD1 or TRBD2 (5 bases each). This CDR3 comprises 12 residues. Germline assignment: CDR1 MNHEY and CDR2 SVGEGT. Trimming shortened V by 5 bases and J by 6 bases, and 9 bases separated the two germline ends. The DNA of the CDR3 is TGTGCCAGCAGTGGGGGACGCGATACGCAGTATTTT. Its translation is CASSGGRDTQYF.

This chain links TRBV5-4 with TRBJ1-2; TRBD1 matches 8 bases. The CDR3 length is 17 residues. V lost 4 bases and J lost 2; bases outside the gene matches: 13. CDR1 and CDR2 from the germline V gene are SGHNT and YYREEE (reference sequence). CDR3 amino acids: CASSPPRGPLGNYGYTF. The CDR3 coding sequence is TGTGCCAGCAGCCCCCCCAGGGGGCCATTGGGGAACTATGGCTACACCTTC.